The 21 T cell receptor beta chains reported below all come from one sample, sequenced in a study of blood T cells in healthy people across ages. The authors ran a second PCR of 7 to 11 cycles using a sample-barcoded 5' primer and a J-beta primer mix. TCRdb re-analysed the 5' RACE reads in MiXCR, keeping a single row per CDR3 protein. The table lists 660,000 or so distinct CDR3 sequences, approximately 59% of them singletons. The sample consisted of blood. The receptors were gathered from a man aged 60 to 75 in good health.

This chain links TRBV20-1 with TRBJ2-5; a weak D match, TRBD2 (6 bases). This CDR3 is built from 14 residues. Germline CDR1 reads DFQATT; CDR2 reads SNEGSKA (reference sequence). V lost 3 bases and J 2 bases, leaving 13 bases between the germline ends. The CDR3 nucleotides read TGCAGTGCTAGGTCCCCGGGGGAACAAGAGACCCAGTACTTC. The encoded protein is CSARSPGEQETQYF.

CDR3 protein: CSAAHPGLEYGYTF. DNA of the CDR3: TGCAGCGCCGCCCACCCCGGCCTCGAATATGGCTACACCTTC. The J gene is TRBJ1-2, the V gene TRBV29-1; D is unclear. This CDR3 spans 14 amino acids. Per the germline V gene, CDR1 is SQVTM and CDR2 is ANQGSEA. V was clipped by 7 bases and J by 5 bases, with 20 bases between them. Supplemented by reference TRBV29-1 and TRBJ1-2, the full variable domain reads SAVISQKPSRDICQRGTSLTIQCQVDSQVTMMFWYRQQPGQSLTLIATANQGSEATYESGFVIDKFPISRPNLTFSTLTVSNMSPEDSSIYLCSAAHPGLEYGYTFGSGTRLTVV.

CDR3 in amino acids: CASSQDPTGTYEQYF. The CDR3 bases are TGCGCCAGCAGCCAAGACCCCACGGGCACCTACGAGCAGTACTTC. V usage is TRBV4-1 and J usage is TRBJ2-7; D gene ambiguous. The CDR3 loop spans 15 amino acids. V lost 0 bases to trimming and J lost 2 bases, with 11 bases between them. The germline CDR1 and CDR2 sequences are MGHRA and YSYEKL.

This clonotype came up a few times. The chain recombines TRBV5-1 with TRBJ2-3; no clear D. The CDR3 runs to 15 residues. Germline V gives CDR1 SGHRS, CDR2 YFSETQ. V lost 0 bases, J lost 3 bases, and 11 bases lay in between. For the CDR3, the DNA is TGCGCCAGCAGCTTGGAAGGAGCTGGAACAGATACGCAGTATTTT. Its protein is CASSLEGAGTDTQYF.

The chain uses TRBV2 and TRBJ2-1; 8 bases map to TRBD1. The CDR3 covers 16 residues. V gave up 7 bases and J gave up 5 bases; unmatched junction bases: 13. Germline CDR1 and CDR2: SNHLY and FYNNEI. For the CDR3, the DNA is TGTGCCAGCACTACTAAAGACAGGGGTCTCAACAATGAGCAGTTCTTC. Its translation: CASTTKDRGLNNEQFF.

The rearrangement joins TRBV20-1 to TRBJ2-5; 12 bases align to TRBD2. The last part of the DNA fits TRBJ2-7 better; the J call may be wrong. Germline CDR1 is DFQATT and CDR2 is SNEGSKA (reference sequence). This CDR3 is 13 amino acids long. As DNA, the CDR3 is TGCAGTGTAGGACTAGCGGGGTTGAGCGAGCAGTACTTC. Its protein product is CSVGLAGLSEQYF.

This clonotype was counted a few times. The gene calls are TRBV5-4 and TRBJ1-4, with TRBD1 matching over 10 bases. This CDR3 has 15 amino acids. The germline gives CDR1 SGHNT, CDR2 YYREEE (reference sequence). Trimming removed 4 bases from V and 5 bases from J; junction bases left unmatched: 5. The chain's CDR3 is CASSLGQGVNEKLFF. Here the CDR3 DNA reads TGTGCCAGCAGCCTCGGACAGGGGGTCAATGAAAAACTGTTTTTT.

The gene calls are TRBV20-1 and TRBJ2-3, with 8 positions matching TRBD2. Per germline, CDR1 DFQATT and CDR2 SNEGSKA (reference sequence). The CDR3 totals 18 residues. With V trimmed by 2 bases and J by 2 bases, 15 bases remained unmatched. This chain's CDR3 is CSARSTSGGVDITDTQYF. CDR3 DNA sequence: TGCAGTGCTAGATCCACGAGCGGGGGCGTCGACATCACAGATACGCAGTATTTT.

This clonotype was counted a few times. The chain is built from TRBV7-2 and TRBJ2-1; D is perhaps TRBD1 or TRBD2 (6 bases each). In germline, CDR1 is SGHTA, CDR2 FQGNSA. V was cut by 5 bases and J by 4 bases, with 18 bases left in between. The CDR3 extends over 16 amino acids. The CDR3 DNA reads TGTGCCAGCAGCGCAAAGGGAGGACAGCCGTACAATGAGCAGTTCTTC. This gives the protein CASSAKGGQPYNEQFF.

The chain employs TRBV2 and TRBJ2-7; no clear D gene. The J call is doubtful: the DNA matches TRBJ2-5 better. In germline, CDR1 is SNHLY, CDR2 FYNNEI. This CDR3 comprises 14 residues. This CDR3 reads CASTVVTIKETQYF. Written as DNA, the CDR3 is TGTGCCAGCACCGTAGTCACCATTAAAGAGACCCAGTACTTC.

The J gene is TRBJ2-2, the V gene TRBV20-1; 10 bases fit TRBD2. From germline, CDR1 is DFQATT and CDR2 SNEGSKA (reference sequence). V lost 4 bases to trimming and J lost 1 base; unmatched junction nucleotides: 3. The CDR3 is 15 residues long. The CDR3 DNA reads TGCAGTGCTAAACTAGCGGGACTGAACACCGGGGAGCTGTTTTTT. It translates to CSAKLAGLNTGELFF.

Here the CDR3 DNA reads TGTGCCAGCAGTTTTAGGGGGACCGCAGATGCGGAGTATTTT. It specifies CASSFRGTADAEYF. The V call is TRBV12-3 or TRBV12-4, the J call TRBJ2-3; D is perhaps TRBD1 (6 bases). The CDR3 contains 14 residues. V was cut by 3 bases and J by 13 bases, with 20 bases left in between.

The sample holds one count of this clonotype. The chain recombines TRBV6-1 with TRBJ2-7; weak D call: TRBD1 (6 bases). The germline gives CDR1 MNHNS, CDR2 SASEGT. V was trimmed by 6 bases and J by 3 bases, leaving 18 bases between them. The CDR3 extends over 15 amino acids. CDR3 DNA sequence: TGTGCCAGCAGCGAGGGCTTAGGGGGACGCTACGAGCAGTACTTC. Its protein is CASSEGLGGRYEQYF.

The V and J genes are TRBV29-1 and TRBJ2-1; D gene ambiguous. The last part of the DNA fits TRBJ2-7 better; the J call may be wrong. Germline CDR1 reads SQVTM; CDR2 reads ANQGSEA. The CDR3 has 14 amino acids. CDR3: CSVEGLRLYNEQYF. The CDR3 DNA reads TGCAGCGTTGAAGGTCTCCGGCTGTACAATGAGCAGTACTTC.

The chain joins TRBV25-1 to TRBJ2-4, with D perhaps TRBD2 (7 bases). The CDR3 length is 15 residues. Germline V gives CDR1 MGHDK, CDR2 SYGVNS. V was pared by 2 bases and J by 6 bases, with 14 bases between. The CDR3 DNA sequence: TGTGCCAGCAGTGAAGTGGGGGGGCGCGGAAACATTCAGTACTTC. It translates to CASSEVGGRGNIQYF.

The chain recombines TRBV7-2 with TRBJ2-4, with a tentative D call TRBD1 (5 bases). CDR3 length equals 14 residues. V was cut by 4 bases and J by 6 bases, with 13 bases left in between. Germline CDR1 reads SGHTA; CDR2 reads FQGNSA. As DNA, the CDR3 is TGTGCCAGCAGCTCAGGACGGACATCAAACATTCAGTACTTC. Amino acid sequence: CASSSGRTSNIQYF.

This rearrangement joins TRBV29-1 to TRBJ2-7; 8 bases map to TRBD1. V dropped 6 bases and J dropped 3; count of bases not matched to a gene: 7. The CDR3 has 13 amino acids. Germline CDR1 reads SQVTM; CDR2 reads ANQGSEA. In DNA form, the CDR3 reads TGCAGCGTACTGAAAACAGGGGGCTACGAGCAGTACTTC. Its translation: CSVLKTGGYEQYF.

There are a few counts of this clonotype. V and J are TRBV5-1 and TRBJ1-2, with D uncertain. The CDR3 extends over 12 amino acids. V was clipped by 7 bases and J by 0 bases, with 7 bases between them. The V gene's germline CDR1 is SGHRS and CDR2 YFSETQ. This chain's CDR3 is CASGDANYGYTF. CDR3 nucleotide sequence: TGCGCCAGCGGCGATGCTAACTATGGCTACACCTTC.

Note on this clonotype: Sequence at one end of the junction differs from germline and may be a read error. The V and J genes are TRBV19 and TRBJ2-1; perhaps TRBD1 as D (6 bases). Germline lookup yields CDR1 LNHDA and CDR2 SQIVND (reference sequence). CDR3 length equals 15 residues. CDR3 in DNA: TGTGCCAGTAGTATCCAGGGGCCGTCCTCCAATGAGCAGTTCTTC. It specifies CASSIQGPSSNEQFF.

V is TRBV20-1 and J is TRBJ2-3; 9 bases are shared with TRBD2. The germline V gene has CDR1 DFQATT and CDR2 SNEGSKA (reference sequence). V lost 6 bases and J lost 6; bases outside the gene matches: 13. The CDR3 runs 15 residues. CDR3 coding DNA: TGCAGTGCCAGGTCGCGCGGGGGGGCAACCGATACGCAGTATTTT. As protein: CSARSRGGATDTQYF.

The rearrangement links TRBV7-9 to TRBJ1-4; D gene ambiguous. Looked up from germline, CDR1 is SEHNR and CDR2 is FQNEAQ (reference sequence). This CDR3 comprises 16 residues. V was clipped by 5 bases and J by 4 bases, with 17 bases between them. Written as DNA, the CDR3 is TGTGCCAGCAGCCCCGGTGATAAGGGTCTTAATGAAAAACTGTTTTTT. Its protein is CASSPGDKGLNEKLFF.